This T cell receptor beta chain was captured in a study of T cells in women clearing cervical HPV infection. The germline V gene has CDR1 MNHNS and CDR2 SASEGT. J gave up 2 bases and V 4 bases, and 10 bases lay outside the gene matches. The CDR3 sequence is 16 residues long. Overall study results and limits: Cases and controls were distinguished at AUC just under 0.85 by richness and V genes. Cases carried less TRBV6-7 than controls: approximately 0.1% versus 0.16%.

As to this clone: No antigen is known for it. Read data end 3 residues before the CDR3 end; the end is taken from the germline J gene.

Assay used: immunoSEQ multiplex PCR; TCRdb lists only in-frame clones, some missing. The sample yields around 30,000 clones, of which the top ten take up 7.5% to 10%. The sample was blood buffy coat. This chain links TRBV6-1 with TRBJ2-7, with 8 bases identical to TRBD2. This clonotype originated in a woman between 18 and 70 years old with a cervical HPV16 infection that either progressed to CIN3+ or cleared (not recorded which). The CDR3 bases that were read are TGTGCCAGCAGTGGACGTTGGGGACTAGGTCCCTACGAG. Amino acids: CASSGRWGLGPYE. The complete CDR3 sequence is CASSGRWGLGPYEQYF.